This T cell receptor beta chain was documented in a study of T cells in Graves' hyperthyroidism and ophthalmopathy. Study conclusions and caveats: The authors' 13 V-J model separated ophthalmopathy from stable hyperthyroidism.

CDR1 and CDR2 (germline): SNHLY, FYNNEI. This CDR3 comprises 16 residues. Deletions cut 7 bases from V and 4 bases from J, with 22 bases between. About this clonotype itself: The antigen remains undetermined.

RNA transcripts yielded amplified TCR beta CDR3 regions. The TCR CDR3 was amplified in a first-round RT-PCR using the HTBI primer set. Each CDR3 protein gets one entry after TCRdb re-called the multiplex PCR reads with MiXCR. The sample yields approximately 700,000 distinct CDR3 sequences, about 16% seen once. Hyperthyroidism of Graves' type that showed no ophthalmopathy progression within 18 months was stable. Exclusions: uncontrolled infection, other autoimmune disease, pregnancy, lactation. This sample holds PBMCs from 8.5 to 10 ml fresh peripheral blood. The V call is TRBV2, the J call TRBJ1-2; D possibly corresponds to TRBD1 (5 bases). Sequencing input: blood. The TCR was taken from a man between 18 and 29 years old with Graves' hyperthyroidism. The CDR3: CASNRDRALLVYGYTF. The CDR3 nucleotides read TGTGCCAGCAACCGGGACCGCGCACTCCTGGTCTATGGCTACACCTTC.